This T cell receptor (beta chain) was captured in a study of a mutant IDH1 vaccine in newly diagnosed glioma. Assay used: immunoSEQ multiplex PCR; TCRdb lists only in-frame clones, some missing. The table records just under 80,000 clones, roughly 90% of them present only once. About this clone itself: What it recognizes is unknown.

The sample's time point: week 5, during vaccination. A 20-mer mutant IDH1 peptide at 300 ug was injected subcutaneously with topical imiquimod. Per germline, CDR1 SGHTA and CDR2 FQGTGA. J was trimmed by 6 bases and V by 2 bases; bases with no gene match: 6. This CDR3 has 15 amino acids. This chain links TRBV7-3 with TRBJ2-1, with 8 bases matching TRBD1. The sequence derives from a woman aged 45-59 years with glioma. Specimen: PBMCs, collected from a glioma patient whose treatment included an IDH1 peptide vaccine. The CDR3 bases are TGTGCCAGCAGCTTAGCCGCACAGGGGGGCAATGAGCAGTTCTTC. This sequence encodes CASSLAAQGGNEQFF. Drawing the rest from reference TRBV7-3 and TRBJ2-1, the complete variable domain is GAGVSQTPSNKVTEKGKYVELRCDPISGHTALYWYRQSLGQGPEFLIYFQGTGAADDSGLPNDRFFAVRPEGSVSTLKIQRTERGDSAVYLCASSLAAQGGNEQFFGPGTRLTVL.